This T cell receptor beta chain stems from a study of CD8 T cells in Susac syndrome. TCR beta from blood CD8+ and CD4+ T cells was sequenced. The CD8+ and CD4+ T cells were negatively isolated, with the TEMRA cells enriched by FACS. RNA totalling roughly 0.5 to 1 ug underwent reverse transcription with random hexamers. immunoSEQ multiplex PCR amplified TCR beta CDR3 across 54 Vbeta, 13 Jbeta. TCRdb ran MiXCR on the immunoSEQ multiplex PCR reads and lists one entry per CDR3 protein. The sample records about 300,000 distinct CDR3 sequences, about 91% being singletons. The TCR sequence derives from a human donor with multiple sclerosis. The sample comprised CD8+ T cells from PBMCs.

The CDR3 DNA reads as TGTGCCAGCAGTGACACCCCCGGGACTAGCGGGGGCACAGATACGCAGTATTTT. Amino acids: CASSDTPGTSGGTDTQYF. This chain joins TRBV6-4 and TRBJ2-3; 13 nucleotides match TRBD2. After removal of 2 bases from V and 1 base from J, the junction contained 6 bases not matched to a gene. Germline lookup yields CDR1 MRHNA and CDR2 SNTAGT. This CDR3 contains 18 residues.